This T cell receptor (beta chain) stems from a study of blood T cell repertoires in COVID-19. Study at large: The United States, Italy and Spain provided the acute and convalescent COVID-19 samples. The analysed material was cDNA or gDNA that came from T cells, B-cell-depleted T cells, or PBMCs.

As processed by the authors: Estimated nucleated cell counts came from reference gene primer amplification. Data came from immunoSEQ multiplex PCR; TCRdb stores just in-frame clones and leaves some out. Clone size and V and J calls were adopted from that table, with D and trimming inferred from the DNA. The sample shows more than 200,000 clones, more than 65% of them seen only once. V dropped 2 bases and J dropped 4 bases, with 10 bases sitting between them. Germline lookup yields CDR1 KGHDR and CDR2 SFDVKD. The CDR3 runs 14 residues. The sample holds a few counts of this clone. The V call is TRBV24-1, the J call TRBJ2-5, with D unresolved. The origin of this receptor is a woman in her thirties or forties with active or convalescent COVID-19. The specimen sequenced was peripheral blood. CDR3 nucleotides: TGTGCCACCAGTGATTCGTGGTCAGGAGAGACCCAGTACTTC. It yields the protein CATSDSWSGETQYF.